The next 8 T cell receptor beta chains were all read from a single sample in a study of control samples from healthy donors and cancer patients. Some clones are missing from TCRdb's copy, which holds only in-frame ones; the method was immunoSEQ multiplex PCR. Among about 82,000 clones, around 87% were seen once, and the ten largest hold around 18%. The specimen sequenced was blood. Receptors were obtained from a man over 45 in good health.

The V call is TRBV3-1 (or the pseudogene TRBV3-2), the J call TRBJ1-2; no firm D call. The CDR3 loop spans 15 amino acids. The V end was cut by 0 bases, the J end by 3 bases, with 11 bases between. The germline gives CDR1 LGHDT, CDR2 YNNKEL (reference sequence). CDR3 sequence reads: CASSQDKDAYYGYTF. CDR3 coding DNA: TGTGCCAGCAGCCAAGATAAAGATGCCTACTATGGCTACACCTTC.

The gene calls are TRBV12-3 or TRBV12-4 and TRBJ2-7, with TRBD2 as a possible D gene (6 bases). This CDR3 region has 12 residues. CDR3 nucleotides: TGTGCAAAGGGTATACCACCCGGGGGGCAGTACGTC. This gives the protein CAKGIPPGGQYV.

V gene TRBV4-3 combines with J gene TRBJ1-3; possibly TRBD1 for D (5 bases). CDR3 length: 15 residues. The germline CDR1 and CDR2 sequences are LGHNA and YSLEER. Deletions cut 0 bases from V and 7 bases from J, with 13 bases between. DNA of the CDR3: TGCGCCAGCAGCCAAGATCCTGCAGGGAGGAACACCATATATTTT. Its protein is CASSQDPAGRNTIYF.

The chain uses TRBV24-1 and TRBJ2-1, with D uncertain. Germline CDR1 is KGHDR and CDR2 is SFDVKD. CDR3 length: 13 residues. V was cut by 0 bases and J by 7 bases, with 6 bases left in between. The CDR3 sequence is CATSDLDGNEQFF. CDR3 DNA: TGTGCCACCAGTGATTTGGATGGGAATGAGCAGTTCTTC.

The chain employs TRBV24-1 and TRBJ2-1, with a possible D match to TRBD2 (5 bases). There are 11 residues in the CDR3. V lost 5 bases and J 9 bases, leaving 7 bases between the germline ends. The germline CDR1 and CDR2 sequences are KGHDR and SFDVKD. As DNA, the CDR3 is TGTGCCACCAGTGGGCGGGCTGAGCAGTTCTTC. Residues: CATSGRAEQFF.

This chain joins TRBV4-1 and TRBJ1-6; D ambiguous. CDR1 and CDR2 (germline): MGHRA, YSYEKL. Trimming shortened V by 1 base and J by 3 bases, and 10 bases separated the two germline ends. There are 16 residues in the CDR3. The CDR3 region has the DNA TGCGCCAGCAGCCAAGTGATGCGACACTATAATTCACCCCTCCACTTT. It encodes CASSQVMRHYNSPLHF.

This sequence joins TRBV19 and TRBJ2-1, with D unclear. Looked up from germline, CDR1 is LNHDA and CDR2 is SQIVND (reference sequence). CDR3 length: 13 residues. Trimming took 5 bases from V and 0 from J, leaving 5 bases between them. CDR3 loop: CASSDFSYNEQFF. CDR3 nucleotide sequence: TGTGCCAGTAGTGACTTCTCCTACAATGAGCAGTTCTTC.

The CDR3 nucleotides read TGCGCCAGCAGCCAAGGAACTAGCGGTTTTTACGAGCAGTACTTC. Protein sequence: CASSQGTSGFYEQYF. The rearrangement uses TRBV4-3 and TRBJ2-7, with 8 positions matching TRBD2. The ends lost 1 base at V and 4 bases at J; junction bases unmatched: 6. Germline lookup yields CDR1 LGHNA and CDR2 YSLEER. CDR3 length: 15 residues.